These 30 T cell receptor beta chains were sequenced from one sample in a study of blood T cell repertoires in COVID-19. TCRdb keeps only in-frame clones here, not all; method: immunoSEQ multiplex PCR. This table holds about 190,000 clones, roughly 91% found once. Sequencing was performed on peripheral blood. These receptors originate from a human donor in a cohort sampled during active COVID-19.

This clone was seen a few times. The rearrangement joins TRBV4-1 to TRBJ2-7; 10 bases map to TRBD2. The CDR3 is 17 amino acids. After removal of 4 bases from V and 3 bases from J, the junction contained 12 bases not matched to a gene. Germline loops: CDR1 MGHRA, CDR2 YSYEKL. The CDR3 region is CASSRLAGGESYYEQYF. CDR3 nucleotide sequence: TGCGCCAGCAGCCGATTAGCGGGGGGAGAATCTTACTACGAGCAGTACTTC.

V usage is TRBV5-1 and J usage is TRBJ2-1, with 7 bases identical to TRBD1. The V gene's germline CDR1 is SGHRS and CDR2 YFSETQ. With V trimmed by 5 bases and J by 5 bases, 10 bases remained unmatched. The CDR3 covers 15 residues. DNA for the CDR3: TGCGCCAGCAGGATTGAGGACAGGACGAACAATGAGCAGTTCTTC. Amino acid sequence: CASRIEDRTNNEQFF. The variable domain in full, completed from reference TRBV5-1 and TRBJ2-1, reads KAGVTQTPRYLIKTRGQQVTLSCSPISGHRSVSWYQQTPGQGLQFLFEYFSETQRNKGNFPGRFSGRQFSNSRSEMNVSTLELGDSALYLCASRIEDRTNNEQFFGPGTRLTVL.

J is TRBJ2-6 and V is TRBV11-2; perhaps TRBD2 as D (7 bases). Between the trimmed V and J ends, which lost 5 bases and 4 bases, there was a span of 15 bases. CDR1 is SGHAT, CDR2 FQNNGV, per germline. The CDR3 extends over 16 amino acids. The CDR3: CASSVLGGAGANVLTF. The DNA of the CDR3 is TGTGCCAGCAGCGTCCTGGGGGGGGCAGGGGCCAACGTCCTGACTTTC.

DNA for the CDR3: TGCGCCAGCAGCTCCGGGACAGGGTCCTACGAGCAGTACTTC. Translating gives CASSSGTGSYEQYF. The rearrangement uses TRBV5-1 and TRBJ2-7, with 9 bases that match TRBD1. Germline-derived CDR1 and CDR2 are SGHRS and YFSETQ. V trimming: 3 bases; J trimming: 1 base; junction bases outside the gene matches: 2. The CDR3 is made up of 14 amino acids.

The rearrangement links TRBV7-9 to TRBJ1-1; D not certain. This CDR3 region has 12 residues. Germline V gene data show CDR1 as SEHNR and CDR2 as FQNEAQ (reference sequence). The germline V and J ends were trimmed by 2 bases and 4 bases, with 5 bases remaining between them. CDR3 in DNA: TGTGCCAGCAGCTTATACGGCACTGAAGCTTTCTTT. Protein sequence: CASSLYGTEAFF.

The rearrangement joins TRBV19 to TRBJ1-6; a possible D gene is TRBD1 (6 bases). The germline gives CDR1 LNHDA, CDR2 SQIVND (reference sequence). Trimming removed 2 bases at V and 7 bases at J, with 9 bases between. This CDR3 comprises 14 residues. The CDR3 spells CASSIPDRNSPLHF. The CDR3 region has the DNA TGTGCCAGTAGTATACCTGACAGGAATTCACCCCTCCACTTT.

V usage is TRBV10-2 and J usage is TRBJ1-2; maybe TRBD1 (5 bases). Trimming pared 5 bases from V and 3 bases from J, leaving 10 bases between. CDR3 size: 13 residues. The germline V gene encodes CDR1 WSHSY and CDR2 SAAADI. The CDR3 is CASSPQGDYGYTF. The CDR3 nucleotides read TGCGCCAGCAGTCCGCAGGGCGACTATGGCTACACCTTC.

The chain couples TRBV10-3 to TRBJ1-4; 7 bases map to TRBD1. After removal of 10 bases from V and 5 bases from J, the junction contained 7 bases not matched to a gene. Germline V lookup: CDR1 ENHRY, CDR2 SYGVKD. The CDR3 runs 13 residues. The chain's CDR3 is CASCRGLNEKLFF. The CDR3 DNA reads as TGTGCCAGTTGCAGGGGGTTAAATGAAAAACTGTTTTTT.

The rearrangement links TRBV3-1 (or the pseudogene TRBV3-2) to TRBJ2-7, with D tentatively TRBD2 (6 bases). Germline V gene sequence: CDR1 LGHDT, CDR2 YNNKEL (reference sequence). V lost 1 base to trimming and J lost 1 base, with 20 bases between them. CDR3 length equals 18 residues. The CDR3 coding sequence is TGTGCCAGCAGCCAAGGAGGACGAGGCACTAGCAGTTCCTACGAGCAGTACTTC. Amino acids: CASSQGGRGTSSSYEQYF.

The V gene is TRBV7-9, the J gene TRBJ2-6; TRBD2 agrees at 7 bases. V lost 5 bases and J lost 2; bases outside the gene matches: 3. The CDR3 runs to 15 residues. CDR1 and CDR2 (germline): SEHNR, FQNEAQ (reference sequence). The CDR3 nucleotides read TGTGCCAGCAGCCCGGGGGGTCCTGGGGCCAACGTCCTGACTTTC. Translating gives CASSPGGPGANVLTF.

The chain has TRBV6-2 or TRBV6-3 and TRBJ2-5; 11 nucleotides match TRBD1. CDR1 MNHEY and CDR2 SVGEGT come from the germline V gene. Germline trimming cut 6 bases from V and 1 base from J; bases unmatched to any gene: 10. This CDR3 comprises 17 residues. The CDR3 region is CASSPGQGVHIQETQYF. Written as DNA, the CDR3 is TGTGCCAGCAGCCCGGGACAGGGGGTTCACATCCAAGAGACCCAGTACTTC.

This rearrangement joins TRBV3-1 (or the pseudogene TRBV3-2) to TRBJ2-5; 7 bases are shared with TRBD2. The germline CDR1 and CDR2 sequences are LGHDT and YNNKEL (reference sequence). The CDR3 covers 13 residues. The V gene end was trimmed by 7 bases and the J gene end by 1 base; junction bases not matched to a gene: 3. This CDR3 reads CASKRTSQETQYF. CDR3 DNA sequence: TGTGCCAGCAAGAGGACTAGCCAAGAGACCCAGTACTTC.

This chain links TRBV5-4 with TRBJ2-7, with D possibly being TRBD1 (6 bases). Germline V gene lookup returns CDR1 SGHNT and CDR2 YYREEE (reference sequence). The CDR3 has 14 residues. V lost 0 bases to trimming and J lost 2 bases, with 9 bases between them. CDR3 nucleotides: TGTGCCAGCAGCTTGGGGGACACCCCCTACGAGCAGTACTTC. This sequence encodes CASSLGDTPYEQYF.

This chain joins TRBV5-5 and TRBJ1-5; D unclear. Trimming shortened V by 0 bases and J by 2 bases, and 6 bases separated the two germline ends. Germline assignment: CDR1 SGHKS and CDR2 YYEKEE (reference sequence). The CDR3 contains 14 residues. CDR3 region: CASSLGYGNQPQHF. DNA for the CDR3: TGTGCCAGCAGCTTGGGTTATGGCAATCAGCCCCAGCATTTT. The variable domain in full, completed from reference TRBV5-5 and TRBJ1-5, reads DAGVTQSPTHLIKTRGQQVTLRCSPISGHKSVSWYQQVLGQGPQFIFQYYEKEERGRGNFPDRFSARQFPNYSSELNVNALLLGDSALYLCASSLGYGNQPQHFGDGTRLSIL.

V is TRBV3-1 (or the pseudogene TRBV3-2) and J is TRBJ2-5; TRBD2 agrees at 14 bases. This CDR3 comprises 16 residues. Germline assignment: CDR1 LGHDT and CDR2 YNNKEL (reference sequence). The J segment lost 6 bases and the V segment lost 4 bases, leaving 7 bases of the junction unmatched. This chain's CDR3 is CASSRRTSGGKKTQYF. CDR3 nucleotides: TGTGCCAGCAGCCGACGGACTAGCGGGGGGAAAAAGACCCAGTACTTC.

This chain connects TRBV10-3 to TRBJ2-3, with a possible D match to TRBD2 (5 bases). Per germline, CDR1 ENHRY and CDR2 SYGVKD. The CDR3 extends over 12 amino acids. Trimming stripped 7 bases from V and 9 bases from J, with 14 bases between. This CDR3 reads CAINPDGGTQYF. The CDR3 nucleotides read TGTGCCATCAACCCGGATGGCGGGACGCAGTATTTT.

This clone showed up just once. CDR3 loop: CASSLALGQGSYGYTF. The CDR3 DNA reads TGTGCCAGCAGCTTAGCCCTCGGACAGGGAAGCTATGGCTACACCTTC. The V gene is TRBV7-2, the J gene TRBJ1-2; 8 bases map to TRBD1. The CDR3 consists of 16 residues. J gave up 4 bases and V 0 bases, and 7 bases lay outside the gene matches. Germline V gene lookup returns CDR1 SGHTA and CDR2 FQGNSA.

The chain uses TRBV10-1 and TRBJ2-3; weak D call: TRBD1 (5 bases). V shed 8 bases and J shed 1 base, with 7 bases lying between them. Per the germline V gene, CDR1 is WNHNN and CDR2 is SYGVQD (reference sequence). The CDR3 consists of 12 residues. Here the CDR3 DNA reads TGCGCCAGCCCACAGGGCACAGATACGCAGTATTTT. Its protein product is CASPQGTDTQYF.

This clone was seen just once. The V and J genes are TRBV20-1 and TRBJ2-7; TRBD2 agrees at 7 bases. The V and J ends lost 6 bases and 9 bases, in that order; junction bases with no gene match: 5. In germline, CDR1 is DFQATT, CDR2 SNEGSKA (reference sequence). The CDR3 is made up of 10 amino acids. The CDR3 region is CSAGGDGQYF. CDR3 nucleotide sequence: TGCAGTGCGGGGGGGGACGGGCAGTACTTC.

J is TRBJ2-3 and V is TRBV5-1, with D unresolved. The V end was cut by 4 bases, the J end by 2 bases, with 8 bases between. CDR3 size: 13 residues. Germline V lookup: CDR1 SGHRS, CDR2 YFSETQ. As DNA, the CDR3 is TGCGCCAGCAGCCTCCGAGACACAGATACGCAGTATTTT. Translating gives CASSLRDTDTQYF.

This chain joins TRBV30 and TRBJ1-5, with 7 bases aligning to TRBD1. The germline gives CDR1 GTSNPN, CDR2 SVGIG (reference sequence). V trimming: 5 bases; J trimming: 2 bases; junction bases outside the gene matches: 3. The CDR3 is made up of 13 amino acids. As DNA, the CDR3 is TGTGCCTGGGGCGGACAGGGCAATCAGCCCCAGCATTTT. Protein sequence: CAWGGQGNQPQHF.

V gene TRBV28 combines with J gene TRBJ2-2; 12 positions match TRBD1. The CDR3 runs to 14 residues. Per germline, CDR1 MDHEN and CDR2 SYDVKM. V was clipped by 4 bases and J by 6 bases; unmatched bases: 0. The CDR3 spells CASSWDRGPGELFF. CDR3 sequence (DNA): TGTGCCAGCAGTTGGGACAGGGGGCCCGGGGAGCTGTTTTTT.

This chain joins TRBV19 and TRBJ2-7; 7 nucleotides match TRBD2. This CDR3 is 14 amino acids long. V was pared by 9 bases and J by 2 bases, with 10 bases of the junction left unmatched. Germline CDR1 reads LNHDA; CDR2 reads SQIVND (reference sequence). The CDR3 nucleotides read TGTGCCAGCCGAGGGACTAATTCTACCTACGAGCAGTACTTC. It yields the protein CASRGTNSTYEQYF.

In its sample, this clone was seen a few times. The rearrangement links TRBV30 to TRBJ2-1; D is undetermined. CDR3 size: 13 residues. Trimming removed 1 base from V and 5 bases from J, with 9 bases in between. Germline CDR1 and CDR2: GTSNPN and SVGIG (reference sequence). CDR3 DNA sequence: TGTGCCTGGAGTGCGAATAGTGACAATGAGCAGTTCTTC. As protein: CAWSANSDNEQFF.

V and J are TRBV4-3 and TRBJ1-2; 7 bases are a match to TRBD1. CDR3 length: 14 amino acids. The V and J ends lost 3 bases and 2 bases, in that order; junction bases with no gene match: 3. CDR1 is LGHNA, CDR2 YSLEER, per germline. CDR3 loop: CASSQTGSNYGYTF. The CDR3 DNA reads as TGCGCCAGCAGCCAGACAGGGTCCAACTATGGCTACACCTTC.

V usage is TRBV21-1 and J usage is TRBJ2-3; the table's D call, TRBD2, has no DNA check behind it. TRBV21-1 represents a pseudogene. The length of the CDR3 is 20 residues. The CDR3 loop reads CASSTYEGGRVPCDTDTQYF. The CDR3 bases are TGTGCCAGCAGCACCTACGAGGGCGGGAGGGTCCCTTGTGACACAGATACGCAGTATTTT.

CDR3 bases: TGTGCCACCAGCTCAAAGGGGAAGAGGACTAGCGGTACCTACGAGCAGTACTTC. Its protein is CATSSKGKRTSGTYEQYF. The V call is TRBV15, the J call TRBJ2-7; TRBD2 matches 10 bases. Germline trimming cut 5 bases from V and 2 bases from J; bases unmatched to any gene: 15. CDR1 is LNHNV and CDR2 is YYDKDF in the germline V gene (reference sequence). The CDR3 is 18 residues long.

A single count supports this clone. The rearrangement links TRBV5-6 to TRBJ2-3, with 10 positions matching TRBD2. The J segment lost 5 bases and the V segment lost 1 base, leaving 7 bases of the junction unmatched. The CDR3 spans 16 residues. Germline assignment: CDR1 SGHDT and CDR2 YYEEEE. The CDR3 DNA follows: TGTGCCAGCAGCTTGATTGCTAGCGGGAGTCTAGATACGCAGTATTTT. Translation gives CASSLIASGSLDTQYF.

Here the CDR3 reads CASSLAAAGTTDTQYF. The CDR3 DNA reads as TGTGCCAGCAGCCTGGCTGCAGCGGGCACCACAGATACGCAGTATTTT. The rearrangement joins TRBV11-2 to TRBJ2-3; maybe TRBD2 (6 bases). This CDR3 spans 16 amino acids. Germline loops: CDR1 SGHAT, CDR2 FQNNGV. The V end lost 5 bases, the J end lost 2 bases, and 17 bases lay between the germline ends. The full variable domain, completed using reference TRBV11-2 and TRBJ2-3, is EAGVAQSPRYKIIEKRQSVAFWCNPISGHATLYWYQQILGQGPKLLIQFQNNGVVDDSQLPKDRFSAERLKGVDSTLKIQPAKLEDSAVYLCASSLAAAGTTDTQYFGPGTRLTVL.

The rearrangement uses TRBV3-1 (or the pseudogene TRBV3-2) and TRBJ2-1; D is unclear. CDR3 length: 11 amino acids. The germline CDR1 and CDR2 sequences are LGHDT and YNNKEL (reference sequence). V dropped 5 bases and J dropped 8 bases, with 7 bases sitting between them. The CDR3 reads CASSAPDEQFF. The CDR3 nucleotides are TGTGCCAGCAGCGCCCCGGATGAGCAGTTCTTC.